The 2 T cell receptor beta chains given below trace back to one sample, sequenced in a study of blood T cell repertoires in COVID-19. The method was immunoSEQ multiplex PCR; TCRdb's version includes in-frame clones alone and lacks a portion of them. This sample has some 78,000 clones; 80% to 90% occur once, and the top ten carry 25% to 30%. The sequenced material came from peripheral blood. These receptors were collected from a man aged 50 to 60 with active or convalescent COVID-19.

This sequence joins TRBV18 and TRBJ1-1; 9 bases fit TRBD1. After removal of 3 bases from V and 1 base from J, the junction contained 3 bases not matched to a gene. Germline CDR1 KGHSH, CDR2 LQKENI. CDR3 length equals 15 residues. The CDR3 DNA is TGTGCCAGCTCACCGGGACAGGGAGAGAACACTGAAGCTTTCTTT. This translates into CASSPGQGENTEAFF.

The rearrangement uses TRBV10-1 and TRBJ2-7; D uncertain. The V end lost 5 bases, the J end lost 7 bases, and 24 bases lay between the germline ends. Germline-derived CDR1 and CDR2 are WNHNN and SYGVQD (reference sequence). The CDR3 has 16 amino acids. The CDR3 protein is CASSRSRSTVRAEQYF. The CDR3 DNA reads as TGCGCCAGCAGTCGTTCCCGATCCACTGTGCGTGCGGAGCAGTACTTC.